One sample yielded the 30 T cell receptor beta chains listed below, sequenced in a study of CD8 T cells in ankylosing spondylitis. TCRdb analysed the 5' RACE reads with MiXCR anew, one entry per CDR3 protein. The repertoire consists of hundreds of thousands of distinct CDR3 sequences, with 32% occurring once and the leading ten covering 4% to 5.5%. The sample was blood, either unsorted or a sorted T cell fraction (not recorded which). These receptors were taken from a male donor with ankylosing spondylitis or in good health (not recorded which).

This clonotype was observed at least ten times. J is TRBJ1-1 and V is TRBV6-1; 8 bases are shared with TRBD1. V gave up 7 bases and J gave up 4 bases; unmatched junction bases: 11. Germline V gene lookup returns CDR1 MNHNS and CDR2 SASEGT. This CDR3 region has 15 residues. CDR3 nucleotide sequence: TGTGCCAGCACCCTGACCTTTACAGGGGGCACTGAAGCTTTCTTT. Translated: CASTLTFTGGTEAFF.

This clonotype was observed a handful of times. J is TRBJ2-3 and V is TRBV15; no clear D. Trimming removed 4 bases from V and 1 base from J, with 12 bases in between. Germline CDR1 reads LNHNV; CDR2 reads YYDKDF (reference sequence). The CDR3 has 15 residues. In DNA, the CDR3 is TGTGCCACCAGCACCAGCCGAGTCGGCACAGATACGCAGTATTTT. Its protein is CATSTSRVGTDTQYF.

This clonotype was observed many times. The gene calls are TRBV6-4 and TRBJ2-1, with 11 nucleotides matching TRBD1. J was trimmed by 6 bases and V by 2 bases; bases with no gene match: 0. Germline CDR1 reads MRHNA; CDR2 reads SNTAGT. CDR3 length equals 14 residues. The CDR3 bases are TGTGCCAGCAGTGACGGGACAGGGGGCAATGAGCAGTTCTTC. Translating gives CASSDGTGGNEQFF.

The chain recombines TRBV20-1 with TRBJ2-5; TRBD2 matches 11 bases. The CDR3 is 14 residues long. The V gene's germline CDR1 is DFQATT and CDR2 SNEGSKA (reference sequence). After removal of 2 bases from V and 7 bases from J, the junction contained 6 bases not matched to a gene. The CDR3 DNA sequence: TGCAGTGCTAGACTTAGCGGGGGGGTGGGGACCCAGTACTTC. Translated: CSARLSGGVGTQYF.

V is TRBV21-1 and J is TRBJ1-1; the D call of TRBD1 is as the table states it, not checked on the DNA. TRBV21-1 is a documented pseudogene. The CDR3 extends over 19 amino acids. The DNA for the CDR3 is TGTGCCAGCAGCACATCGGGGGTATTTTCACGGGAAATGAGCACTGAAGCTTTCTTT. It encodes CASSTSGVFSREMSTEAFF.

This chain joins TRBV29-1 and TRBJ2-1, with 8 nucleotides matching TRBD2. Trimming removed 7 bases from V and 10 bases from J; junction bases left unmatched: 12. The CDR3 extends over 13 amino acids. The germline gives CDR1 SQVTM, CDR2 ANQGSEA. As DNA, the CDR3 is TGCAGCGCGCTGGGACTAGTGGGTATCGAGCAGTTCTTC. Translating it yields CSALGLVGIEQFF.

This chain connects TRBV6-1 to TRBJ1-4, with D maybe TRBD1 (5 bases). Between the trimmed V and J ends, which lost 3 bases and 6 bases, there was a span of 14 bases. Germline CDR1 is MNHNS and CDR2 is SASEGT. CDR3 length: 15 residues. This CDR3 reads CASSETGGADEKLFF. DNA of the CDR3: TGTGCCAGCAGTGAGACGGGGGGAGCAGATGAAAAACTGTTTTTT.

This clonotype has just a few counts. V and J are TRBV27 and TRBJ1-1; D is ambiguous. Germline CDR1 MNHEY, CDR2 SMNVEV (reference sequence). The length of the CDR3 is 14 residues. V lost 2 bases, J lost 0 bases, and 7 bases lay in between. CDR3 loop: CASSLLGMNTEAFF. The CDR3 region has the DNA TGTGCCAGCAGTTTACTGGGGATGAACACTGAAGCTTTCTTT.

The gene calls are TRBV6-1 and TRBJ2-7; 8 positions agree with TRBD1. The V gene end was trimmed by 0 bases and the J gene end by 5 bases; junction bases not matched to a gene: 6. The CDR3 is 15 amino acids. The germline V gene encodes CDR1 MNHNS and CDR2 SASEGT. The DNA of the CDR3 is TGTGCCAGCAGTGAAGCGGTAAGGACAGGGCACGAGCAGTACTTC. Its translation: CASSEAVRTGHEQYF.

This clonotype was detected only a few times. The chain carries TRBV20-1 and TRBJ1-5; D ambiguous. Germline values: CDR1 DFQATT, CDR2 SNEGSKA (reference sequence). V was pared by 0 bases and J by 0 bases, with 6 bases between. This CDR3 has 14 residues. The CDR3 bases are TGCAGTGCTAGAGAGACGGATAGCAATCAGCCCCAGCATTTT. As protein: CSARETDSNQPQHF.

With regard to this clonotype: A read error may produce the germline difference seen at one junction end. The genes are TRBV5-5 and TRBJ2-7; D might be TRBD1 or TRBD2, each matching 5 bases. Germline V gene sequence: CDR1 SGHKS, CDR2 YYEKEE (reference sequence). CDR3 length: 15 residues. CDR3 sequence reads: CASSLAGTAEYEHYF. The CDR3 DNA reads as TGTGCCAGCAGCTTGGCTGGGACGGCCGAATACGAGCACTACTTC.

The J gene is TRBJ1-2, the V gene TRBV10-3; TRBD1 matches 7 bases. J gave up 8 bases and V 4 bases, and 4 bases lay outside the gene matches. The germline V gene has CDR1 ENHRY and CDR2 SYGVKD. The length of the CDR3 is 12 residues. The CDR3 loop reads CAISGQGVGYTF. The CDR3 region has the DNA TGTGCCATCAGTGGACAGGGAGTCGGCTACACCTTC.

This clonotype was observed a handful of times. This chain links TRBV5-5 with TRBJ2-7; a weak D match, TRBD2 (6 bases). The germline V and J ends were trimmed by 4 bases and 7 bases, with 18 bases remaining between them. The CDR3 runs 14 residues. Germline V CDR1 and CDR2: SGHKS, YYEKEE (reference sequence). The chain's CDR3 is CASSGTGSGGEQYF. The CDR3 DNA is TGTGCCAGCAGCGGAACCGGGAGCGGCGGGGAGCAGTACTTC.

The chain links TRBV20-1 to TRBJ2-1; 12 nucleotides agree with TRBD2. Germline CDR1 reads DFQATT; CDR2 reads SNEGSKA (reference sequence). The CDR3 totals 18 residues. V trimming: 5 bases; J trimming: 7 bases; junction bases outside the gene matches: 18. The CDR3 protein is CSAPKTSGGPPIRNEQFF. The CDR3 DNA is TGCAGTGCTCCTAAGACTAGCGGGGGACCCCCAATCAGAAATGAGCAGTTCTTC.

This rearrangement joins TRBV20-1 to TRBJ2-7, with a tentative D call TRBD2 (5 bases). The CDR3 has 15 residues. Trimming took off 0 bases at V and 3 bases at J, with 15 bases between the two ends. In germline, CDR1 is DFQATT, CDR2 SNEGSKA (reference sequence). CDR3 sequence (DNA): TGCAGTGCTAGAGATCGGGGTACGCCAAACTACGAGCAGTACTTC. Protein sequence: CSARDRGTPNYEQYF.

This clonotype has at least ten counts. The chain joins TRBV6-5 to TRBJ2-1; D gene uncertain. The germline V gene encodes CDR1 MNHEY and CDR2 SVGAGI. CDR3 size: 14 residues. Trimming took off 0 bases at V and 3 bases at J, with 6 bases between the two ends. The DNA of the CDR3 is TGTGCCAGCAGTTACTCGGGGTTCTACAATGAGCAGTTCTTC. Translation gives CASSYSGFYNEQFF.

The chain couples TRBV20-1 to TRBJ1-5; D is undetermined. This CDR3 comprises 12 residues. CDR1 and CDR2 from the germline V gene are DFQATT and SNEGSKA (reference sequence). Trimming stripped 4 bases from V and 4 bases from J, with 8 bases between. CDR3 nucleotide sequence: TGCAGTGCTAAGGAGGCGAATCAGCCCCAGCATTTT. It yields the protein CSAKEANQPQHF.

The V gene is TRBV6-5, the J gene TRBJ1-4, with D unclear. The CDR3 consists of 15 residues. Germline V lookup: CDR1 MNHEY, CDR2 SVGAGI. Trimming took 5 bases from V and 4 from J, leaving 14 bases between them. In DNA, the CDR3 is TGTGCCAGCAGTACATCGGGCCCGTATAATGAAAAACTGTTTTTT. Its protein is CASSTSGPYNEKLFF.

This clonotype was observed a handful of times. The chain joins TRBV5-5 to TRBJ2-7; a weak D match, TRBD2 (6 bases). The CDR3 runs 15 residues. Trimming cost V 2 bases and J 3 bases, with 15 bases left between them. Per germline, CDR1 SGHKS and CDR2 YYEKEE (reference sequence). The CDR3 DNA reads as TGTGCCAGCAGCTTCTATGCGGGGACCGTCTACGAGCAGTACTTC. Residues: CASSFYAGTVYEQYF.

This clonotype was recorded a few times. The chain links TRBV7-9 to TRBJ2-1; TRBD1 might be the D (5 bases). The CDR3 spans 15 residues. Trimming stripped 4 bases from V and 5 bases from J, with 15 bases between. Germline lookup yields CDR1 SEHNR and CDR2 FQNEAQ (reference sequence). CDR3 bases: TGTGCCAGCAGCTCCGCCGTTAGGGGCCACAATGAGCAGTTCTTC. Translating gives CASSSAVRGHNEQFF. The full variable domain, in which reference TRBV7-9 and TRBJ2-1 provide the parts outside the CDR3, is DTGVSQNPRHKITKRGQNVTFRCDPISEHNRLYWYRQTLGQGPEFLTYFQNEAQLEKSRLLSDRFSAERPKGSFSTLEIQRTEQGDSAMYLCASSSAVRGHNEQFFGPGTRLTVL.

This chain joins TRBV27 and TRBJ2-1; D call uncertain. The germline V gene has CDR1 MNHEY and CDR2 SMNVEV (reference sequence). V lost 0 bases, J lost 7 bases, and 7 bases lay in between. This CDR3 region has 13 residues. The CDR3 DNA follows: TGTGCCAGCAGTTTATCGCCCGAGAATGAGCAGTTCTTC. It yields the protein CASSLSPENEQFF.

This clonotype showed up just a few times. The chain combines TRBV6-5 with TRBJ2-6, with D perhaps TRBD1 or TRBD2 (5 bases each). CDR3 length equals 15 residues. The germline V and J ends were trimmed by 0 bases and 4 bases, with 7 bases remaining between them. CDR1 and CDR2 from the germline V gene are MNHEY and SVGAGI. The CDR3 protein is CASSYSGDGANVLTF. The DNA for the CDR3 is TGTGCCAGCAGTTACTCGGGGGACGGGGCCAACGTCCTGACTTTC.

The CDR3 DNA reads TGCAGTGCTAGAGATCCGGGGGAGAGCTCCTACGAGCAGTACTTC. It translates to CSARDPGESSYEQYF. V and J are TRBV20-1 and TRBJ2-7, with D possibly TRBD2 on 6 matching bases. With 0 bases removed from V and 0 bases from J, the gap between germline ends came to 12 bases. CDR3 length equals 15 residues. Germline-derived CDR1 and CDR2 are DFQATT and SNEGSKA (reference sequence).

J is TRBJ2-1 and V is TRBV6-1; D perhaps matches TRBD2 (5 bases). CDR3 size: 13 residues. Germline assignment: CDR1 MNHNS and CDR2 SASEGT. The V end was cut by 6 bases, the J end by 8 bases, with 14 bases between. The CDR3 here is CASSPLSGDEQFF. CDR3 sequence (DNA): TGTGCCAGCAGCCCCTTGAGCGGCGATGAGCAGTTCTTC.

The chain recombines TRBV12-3 or TRBV12-4 with TRBJ2-3; D possibly corresponds to TRBD2 (5 bases). Trimming stripped 6 bases from V and 1 base from J, with 14 bases between. CDR3 size: 15 residues. The CDR3 protein is CASRGLVVGTDTQYF. The CDR3 DNA reads as TGTGCCAGCAGAGGACTGGTCGTGGGCACAGATACGCAGTATTTT.

V and J are TRBV7-7 and TRBJ2-3; D not resolved. V lost 0 bases to trimming and J lost 4 bases, with 5 bases between them. There are 13 residues in the CDR3. The germline CDR1 and CDR2 sequences are SSHAT and FNYEAQ (reference sequence). CDR3 coding DNA: TGTGCCAGCAGCTTAGCAGAGGCAGATACGCAGTATTTT. Its protein is CASSLAEADTQYF.

The rearrangement uses TRBV5-1 and TRBJ2-7; TRBD1 aligns across 9 bases. The V gene end was trimmed by 5 bases and the J gene end by 5 bases; junction bases not matched to a gene: 8. This CDR3 region has 14 residues. Germline V gene sequence: CDR1 SGHRS, CDR2 YFSETQ. The CDR3 region has the DNA TGCGCCAGCAGGCGCGGGACAGGGAGCCACGAGCAGTACTTC. This gives the protein CASRRGTGSHEQYF. Full variable domain (remainder filled in from reference TRBV5-1 and TRBJ2-7): KAGVTQTPRYLIKTRGQQVTLSCSPISGHRSVSWYQQTPGQGLQFLFEYFSETQRNKGNFPGRFSGRQFSNSRSEMNVSTLELGDSALYLCASRRGTGSHEQYFGPGTRLTVT.

This chain joins TRBV5-1 and TRBJ1-1, with D unresolved. From germline, CDR1 is SGHRS and CDR2 YFSETQ. The CDR3 runs 15 residues. V was trimmed by 3 bases and J by 1 base, leaving 13 bases between them. The DNA of the CDR3 is TGCGCCAGCAGCTGGGAAACAACAGAGAACACTGAAGCTTTCTTT. It translates to CASSWETTENTEAFF.

This chain joins TRBV7-2 and TRBJ2-7; D unresolved. This CDR3 comprises 14 residues. V dropped 6 bases and J dropped 0 bases, with 12 bases sitting between them. From germline, CDR1 is SGHTA and CDR2 FQGNSA. The CDR3 DNA sequence: TGTGCCAGCAGTTCTAGTTTTCTCTCCTACGAGCAGTACTTC. Its protein product is CASSSSFLSYEQYF.

This clonotype appeared a few times. CDR3 bases: TGTGCCAGCAGCACACAGGGGGCAGGCAATCAGCCCCAGCATTTT. It is translated as CASSTQGAGNQPQHF. The gene calls are TRBV7-9 and TRBJ1-5, with 9 positions matching TRBD1. Looked up from germline, CDR1 is SEHNR and CDR2 is FQNEAQ (reference sequence). The junction had 4 bases not matched to a gene; V was cut back by 5 bases and J by 2 bases. CDR3 length: 15 residues.